The rows below give T cell receptor beta chains drawn from one sample of a study of metastatic and nonmetastatic thyroid tumors. Through MiXCR, TCRdb re-clonotyped the PCR reads. The table shows 91,000 or so clones, with about an eighth occurring only once. Sequenced: blood. The receptors were sampled from a female donor with papillary thyroid cancer or a benign thyroid nodule (not recorded which). Some clones in this sample may be carry-over from other donors' samples. Both conserved end residues are part of each CDR3. The D gene is left open where the match is weak. Clone size is shown for a subset of rows, as once, few, many or a class of expanded clone.

clone size: many; D gene: TRBD2; J gene: TRBJ2-1; V gene: TRBV6-2/TRBV6-3; CDR3 protein: CASSLGLDYNEQFF; CDR3 DNA: TGTGCCAGCAGTTTGGGACTAGACTACAATGAGCAGTTCTTC
clone size: many; D gene: NA; J gene: TRBJ1-5; V gene: TRBV12-3/TRBV12-4; CDR3 protein: CASSSNLGSNQPQHF; CDR3 DNA: TGTGCCAGCAGTTCAAATTTGGGTAGCAATCAGCCCCAGCATTTT
clone size: NA; D gene: NA; J gene: TRBJ1-4; V gene: TRBV29-1; CDR3 protein: CSVEDPTGRSMEKLFF; CDR3 DNA: TGCAGCGTTGAAGATCCCACAGGGCGGTCAATGGAAAAACTGTTTTTT
clone size: many; D gene: NA; J gene: TRBJ2-7; V gene: TRBV10-3; CDR3 protein: CAISEAGGSYEQYF; CDR3 DNA: TGTGCCATCAGTGAGGCTGGAGGCTCCTACGAGCAGTACTTC
clone size: many; D gene: TRBD1; J gene: TRBJ2-3; V gene: TRBV12-3/TRBV12-4; CDR3 protein: CASSSGTGRYTQYF; CDR3 DNA: TGTGCCAGCAGTTCCGGGACAGGGCGATATACGCAGTATTTT
clone size: few; D gene: TRBD1; J gene: TRBJ2-5; V gene: TRBV2; CDR3 protein: CASSRDRSAETQYF; CDR3 DNA: TGTGCCAGCAGCCGGGACAGGTCTGCAGAGACCCAGTACTTC
clone size: many; D gene: NA; J gene: TRBJ1-3; V gene: TRBV20-1; CDR3 protein: CSAPNPWGSGNTIYF; CDR3 DNA: TGCAGTGCTCCAAACCCGTGGGGCTCTGGAAACACCATATATTTT
clone size: many; D gene: NA; J gene: TRBJ2-1; V gene: TRBV3-1; CDR3 protein: CASRDIYNEQFF; CDR3 DNA: TGTGCCAGCAGGGACATATACAATGAGCAGTTCTTC
clone size: many; D gene: NA; J gene: TRBJ2-3; V gene: TRBV28; CDR3 protein: CASSFPGVSTDTQYF; CDR3 DNA: TGTGCCAGCAGTTTTCCAGGGGTCAGCACAGATACGCAGTATTTT
clone size: NA; D gene: NA; J gene: TRBJ2-7; V gene: TRBV4-1; CDR3 protein: CASSPGGGRGTYEQYF; CDR3 DNA: TGCGCCAGCAGCCCCGGGGGAGGCAGGGGGACCTACGAGCAGTACTTC
clone size: many; D gene: NA; J gene: TRBJ2-3; V gene: TRBV7-9; CDR3 protein: CASSLVGLYAAQYF; CDR3 DNA: TGTGCCAGCAGCCTAGTGGGCCTATACGCAGCGCAGTATTTT
clone size: many; D gene: TRBD1; J gene: TRBJ1-4; V gene: TRBV5-6; CDR3 protein: CASSLAGWDRNEKLFF; CDR3 DNA: TGTGCCAGCAGCTTGGCGGGTTGGGACAGGAATGAAAAACTGTTTTTT
clone size: many; D gene: NA; J gene: TRBJ1-2; V gene: TRBV3-1; CDR3 protein: CASSHGTDGYGYTF; CDR3 DNA: TGTGCCAGCAGCCATGGGACCGACGGCTATGGCTACACCTTC
clone size: many; D gene: NA; J gene: TRBJ1-2; V gene: TRBV28; CDR3 protein: CASTTVGGYGYTF; CDR3 DNA: TGTGCCAGCACTACGGTGGGGGGCTATGGCTACACCTTC
clone size: many; D gene: NA; J gene: TRBJ2-4; V gene: TRBV11-2; CDR3 protein: CASSSVGQGAKNIQYF; CDR3 DNA: TGTGCCAGCAGCTCAGTGGGCCAGGGAGCCAAAAACATTCAGTACTTC
clone size: many; D gene: TRBD2; J gene: TRBJ2-5; V gene: TRBV4-3; CDR3 protein: CASSRERGGQETQYF; CDR3 DNA: TGCGCCAGCAGCCGGGAGCGGGGAGGGCAAGAGACCCAGTACTTC
clone size: many; D gene: TRBD2; J gene: TRBJ2-5; V gene: TRBV24-1; CDR3 protein: CATSDGSSYGRLETQYF; CDR3 DNA: TGTGCCACCAGTGATGGGAGTAGCTACGGGAGGCTTGAGACCCAGTACTTC
clone size: many; D gene: NA; J gene: TRBJ1-1; V gene: TRBV28; CDR3 protein: CASSFMMNTEAFF; CDR3 DNA: TGTGCCAGCAGTTTTATGATGAACACTGAAGCTTTCTTT
clone size: many; D gene: TRBD2; J gene: TRBJ2-2; V gene: TRBV5-1; CDR3 protein: CASSGGGHTGELFF; CDR3 DNA: TGCGCCAGCAGCGGGGGAGGGCACACCGGGGAGCTGTTTTTT
clone size: many; D gene: TRBD2; J gene: TRBJ2-7; V gene: TRBV6-2/TRBV6-3; CDR3 protein: CASTLADTYEQYF; CDR3 DNA: TGTGCCAGCACTCTAGCGGACACCTACGAGCAGTACTTC
clone size: many; D gene: NA; J gene: TRBJ2-5; V gene: TRBV12-3/TRBV12-4; CDR3 protein: CASSLGLVGETQYF; CDR3 DNA: TGTGCCAGCAGTTTAGGCCTAGTGGGAGAGACCCAGTACTTC
clone size: many; D gene: NA; J gene: TRBJ2-3; V gene: TRBV27; CDR3 protein: CASSLMGAQYF; CDR3 DNA: TGTGCCAGCAGTTTAATGGGGGCGCAGTATTTT
clone size: many; D gene: NA; J gene: TRBJ2-7; V gene: TRBV6-2/TRBV6-3; CDR3 protein: CASSYSSQEYF; CDR3 DNA: TGTGCCAGCAGTTACTCGTCTCAAGAGTACTTC
clone size: many; D gene: TRBD1; J gene: TRBJ2-5; V gene: TRBV24-1; CDR3 protein: CATSDPQGGQETQYF; CDR3 DNA: TGTGCCACCAGTGACCCACAGGGGGGACAAGAGACCCAGTACTTC
clone size: many; D gene: NA; J gene: TRBJ2-2; V gene: TRBV30; CDR3 protein: CAWSVLGSTGELFF; CDR3 DNA: TGTGCCTGGAGTGTATTGGGGTCCACCGGGGAGCTGTTTTTT
clone size: few; D gene: TRBD2; J gene: TRBJ2-1; V gene: TRBV28; CDR3 protein: CAISLVALAGGSSLNEQFF; CDR3 DNA: TGTGCCATCAGTTTAGTGGCACTAGCGGGAGGATCTAGCCTCAATGAGCAGTTCTTC
clone size: many; D gene: TRBD2; J gene: TRBJ2-5; V gene: TRBV20-1; CDR3 protein: CSAGLAAKTQYF; CDR3 DNA: TGCAGTGCTGGACTAGCGGCGAAGACCCAGTACTTC
clone size: many; D gene: NA; J gene: TRBJ1-1; V gene: TRBV5-1; CDR3 protein: CASSSGAGGGTEAFF; CDR3 DNA: TGCGCCAGCAGCTCGGGGGCTGGGGGAGGAACTGAAGCTTTCTTT
clone size: many; D gene: TRBD1; J gene: TRBJ2-2; V gene: TRBV7-3; CDR3 protein: CASSLAGGAGELFF; CDR3 DNA: TGTGCCAGCAGCTTAGCAGGGGGAGCCGGGGAGCTGTTTTTT
clone size: many; D gene: TRBD2; J gene: TRBJ2-7; V gene: TRBV5-1; CDR3 protein: CASSPGTRTSGRAGEQYF; CDR3 DNA: TGCGCCAGCAGCCCCGGCACAAGAACTAGCGGGAGGGCCGGGGAGCAGTACTTC
clone size: few; D gene: NA; J gene: TRBJ2-5; V gene: TRBV5-6; CDR3 protein: CASSPDSQETQYF; CDR3 DNA: TGTGCCAGCAGCCCGGACAGTCAAGAGACCCAGTACTTC
clone size: many; D gene: TRBD1; J gene: TRBJ2-1; V gene: TRBV9; CDR3 protein: CASSKTGNEQFF; CDR3 DNA: TGTGCCAGCAGCAAGACAGGGAATGAGCAGTTCTTC
clone size: many; D gene: TRBD1; J gene: TRBJ1-2; V gene: TRBV30; CDR3 protein: CAYSGGDYGYTF; CDR3 DNA: TGTGCCTATTCAGGGGGAGACTATGGCTACACCTTC
clone size: many; D gene: TRBD2; J gene: TRBJ2-3; V gene: TRBV12-3/TRBV12-4; CDR3 protein: CASSGPSGSRADTQYF; CDR3 DNA: TGTGCCAGCAGTGGGCCTAGCGGGAGTCGCGCAGATACGCAGTATTTT
clone size: NA; D gene: NA; J gene: TRBJ2-2; V gene: TRBV6-2/TRBV6-3; CDR3 protein: CASRKGSLNTGELFF; CDR3 DNA: TGTGCCAGCCGAAAGGGGTCTTTGAACACCGGGGAGCTGTTTTTT
clone size: many; D gene: TRBD2; J gene: TRBJ2-5; V gene: TRBV7-2; CDR3 protein: CASSPGLAGETQYF; CDR3 DNA: TGTGCCAGCAGCCCAGGACTAGCGGGAGAGACCCAGTACTTC
clone size: many; D gene: NA; J gene: TRBJ2-7; V gene: TRBV5-5; CDR3 protein: CASSLLQAPSSTEQYF; CDR3 DNA: TGTGCCAGCAGCTTGTTGCAGGCCCCCAGTAGTACCGAGCAGTACTTC
clone size: many; D gene: NA; J gene: TRBJ2-5; V gene: TRBV11-3; CDR3 protein: CASSLDGKGRETQYF; CDR3 DNA: TGTGCCAGCAGCTTAGATGGGAAGGGGCGGGAGACCCAGTACTTC
clone size: many; D gene: NA; J gene: TRBJ1-1; V gene: TRBV18; CDR3 protein: CASSPSRDPMWAFF; CDR3 DNA: TGTGCCAGCTCACCCAGCAGGGACCCCATGTGGGCTTTCTTT
clone size: many; D gene: NA; J gene: TRBJ2-3; V gene: TRBV3-1; CDR3 protein: CASSQRHTDTQYF; CDR3 DNA: TGTGCCAGCAGCCAAAGACACACAGATACGCAGTATTTT
clone size: few; D gene: TRBD1; J gene: TRBJ2-1; V gene: TRBV27; CDR3 protein: CASSLRASVGQGVSAQFF; CDR3 DNA: TGTGCCAGCAGTCTAAGAGCAAGCGTAGGACAGGGGGTATCTGCGCAGTTCTTC
clone size: many; D gene: TRBD1; J gene: TRBJ1-6; V gene: TRBV20-1; CDR3 protein: CSARDGQGLTPLHF; CDR3 DNA: TGCAGTGCTAGAGATGGACAGGGCCTGACACCCCTCCACTTT
clone size: many; D gene: NA; J gene: TRBJ2-7; V gene: TRBV28; CDR3 protein: CASSILGTLSSYEQYF; CDR3 DNA: TGTGCCAGCAGTATCCTCGGGACCCTGAGCTCCTACGAGCAGTACTTC
clone size: NA; D gene: TRBD1; J gene: TRBJ1-1; V gene: TRBV5-1; CDR3 protein: CASSPVRDRNAEAFF; CDR3 DNA: TGCGCCAGCAGCCCCGTGCGGGACAGGAACGCTGAAGCTTTCTTT
clone size: many; D gene: TRBD1; J gene: TRBJ2-1; V gene: TRBV5-1; CDR3 protein: CASSGRTGGNEQFF; CDR3 DNA: TGCGCCAGCAGCGGGAGGACAGGGGGCAATGAGCAGTTCTTC
clone size: many; D gene: NA; J gene: TRBJ2-1; V gene: TRBV20-1; CDR3 protein: CSANSFSSPEQFF; CDR3 DNA: TGCAGTGCAAATAGCTTTTCATCACCTGAGCAGTTCTTC
clone size: many; D gene: NA; J gene: TRBJ2-5; V gene: TRBV6-2/TRBV6-3; CDR3 protein: CASSYFRGRVEETQYF; CDR3 DNA: TGTGCCAGCAGTTACTTTAGAGGCAGGGTCGAAGAGACCCAGTACTTC
clone size: NA; D gene: NA; J gene: TRBJ1-5; V gene: TRBV30; CDR3 protein: CAWSVAGPGGNQPQHF; CDR3 DNA: TGTGCCTGGAGTGTAGCGGGGCCGGGGGGCAATCAGCCCCAGCATTTT
clone size: few; D gene: TRBD1; J gene: TRBJ1-4; V gene: TRBV7-6; CDR3 protein: CASSLSGGSNEKLFF; CDR3 DNA: TGTGCCAGCAGCTTATCAGGGGGGAGTAATGAAAAACTGTTTTTT
clone size: many; D gene: TRBD1; J gene: TRBJ1-2; V gene: TRBV10-2; CDR3 protein: CASSKWTGGNYGYTF; CDR3 DNA: TGCGCCAGCAGTAAATGGACAGGGGGTAACTATGGCTACACCTTC
clone size: NA; D gene: TRBD2; J gene: TRBJ2-2; V gene: TRBV11-2; CDR3 protein: CASSLGLAGVELFF; CDR3 DNA: TGTGCCAGCAGCTTGGGACTAGCGGGAGTAGAGCTGTTTTTT